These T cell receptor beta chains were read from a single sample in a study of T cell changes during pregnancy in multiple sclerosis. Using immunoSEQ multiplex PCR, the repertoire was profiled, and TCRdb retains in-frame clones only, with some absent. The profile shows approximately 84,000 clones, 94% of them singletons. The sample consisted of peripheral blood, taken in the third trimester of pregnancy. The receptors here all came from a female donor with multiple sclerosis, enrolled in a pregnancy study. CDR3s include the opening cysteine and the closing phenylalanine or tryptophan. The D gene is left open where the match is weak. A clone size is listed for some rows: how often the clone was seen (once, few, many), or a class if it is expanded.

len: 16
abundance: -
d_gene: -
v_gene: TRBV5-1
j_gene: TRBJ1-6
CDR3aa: CASSIQGAGNNSPLHF
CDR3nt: TGCGCCAGCAGCATTCAGGGCGCAGGGAATAATTCACCCCTCCACTTT

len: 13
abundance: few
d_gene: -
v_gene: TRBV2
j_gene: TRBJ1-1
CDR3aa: CASTWRGTAEAFF
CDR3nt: TGTGCCAGCACCTGGAGAGGAACGGCTGAAGCTTTCTTT

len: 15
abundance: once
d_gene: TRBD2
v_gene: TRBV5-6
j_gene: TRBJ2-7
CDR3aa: CASSLVERGGNEQYF
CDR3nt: TGTGCCAGCAGCTTGGTGGAGCGGGGGGGCAACGAGCAGTACTTC

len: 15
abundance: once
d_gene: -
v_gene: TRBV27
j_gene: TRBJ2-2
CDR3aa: CASIPRTGNTGELFF
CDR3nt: TGTGCCAGCATACCCCGAACAGGCAACACCGGGGAGCTGTTTTTT

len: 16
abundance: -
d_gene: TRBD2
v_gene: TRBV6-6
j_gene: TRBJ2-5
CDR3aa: CASSYRTGGGEETQYF
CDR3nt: TGTGCCAGCAGTTACCGCACCGGGGGGGGAGAAGAGACCCAGTACTTC

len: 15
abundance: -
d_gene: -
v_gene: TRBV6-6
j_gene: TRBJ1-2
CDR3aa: CASSSVGGHNYGYTF
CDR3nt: TGTGCCAGCAGCTCCGTAGGGGGTCATAACTATGGCTACACCTTC

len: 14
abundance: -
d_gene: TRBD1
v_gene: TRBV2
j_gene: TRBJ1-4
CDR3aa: CASSGQGANEKLFF
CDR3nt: TGTGCCAGCTCAGGACAGGGGGCTAATGAAAAACTGTTTTTT

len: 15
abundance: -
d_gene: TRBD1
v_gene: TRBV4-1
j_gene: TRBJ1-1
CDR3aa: CASSFRQGVNTEAFF
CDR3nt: TGCGCCAGCAGCTTCCGACAGGGGGTGAACACTGAAGCTTTCTTT

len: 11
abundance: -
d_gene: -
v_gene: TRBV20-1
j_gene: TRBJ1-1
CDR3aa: CSTTANTEAFF
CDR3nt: TGCAGCACGACAGCGAACACTGAAGCTTTCTTT

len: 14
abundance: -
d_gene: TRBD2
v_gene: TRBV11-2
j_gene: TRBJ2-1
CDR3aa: CASSPRTSGNEQFF
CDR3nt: TGTGCCAGCAGCCCAAGGACTAGCGGGAATGAGCAGTTCTTC

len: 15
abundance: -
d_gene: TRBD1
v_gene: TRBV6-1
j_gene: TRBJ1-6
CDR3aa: CASSFDRGVGSPLHF
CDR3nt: TGTGCCAGCAGCTTCGACAGGGGAGTTGGGTCACCCCTCCACTTT

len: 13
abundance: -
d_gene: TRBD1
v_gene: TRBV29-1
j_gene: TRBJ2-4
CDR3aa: CSVGSGQGNIQYF
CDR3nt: TGCAGCGTTGGTAGTGGACAGGGCAACATTCAGTACTTC

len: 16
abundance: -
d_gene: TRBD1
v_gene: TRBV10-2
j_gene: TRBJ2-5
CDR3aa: CASSEPTGGEVETQYF
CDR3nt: TGCGCCAGCAGTGAGCCGACAGGGGGCGAAGTAGAGACCCAGTACTTC

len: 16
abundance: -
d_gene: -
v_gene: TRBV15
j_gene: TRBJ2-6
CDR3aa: CATSRTGGSGANVLTF
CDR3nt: TGTGCCACCAGCAGGACAGGTGGCTCTGGGGCCAACGTCCTGACTTTC

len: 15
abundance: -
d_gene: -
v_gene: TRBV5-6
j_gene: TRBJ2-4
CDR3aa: CASSLAGRGGNIQYF
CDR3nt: TGTGCCAGCAGCTTGGCGGGAAGGGGGGGAAACATTCAGTACTTC

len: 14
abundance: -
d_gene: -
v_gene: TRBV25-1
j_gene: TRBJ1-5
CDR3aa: CASSDHTSNQPQHF
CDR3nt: TGTGCCAGCAGTGACCACACCAGCAATCAGCCCCAGCATTTT

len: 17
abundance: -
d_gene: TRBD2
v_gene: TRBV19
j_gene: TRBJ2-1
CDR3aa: CASSIVRTGGFYNEQFF
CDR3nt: TGTGCCAGTAGTATTGTTAGAACGGGGGGATTCTACAATGAGCAGTTCTTC

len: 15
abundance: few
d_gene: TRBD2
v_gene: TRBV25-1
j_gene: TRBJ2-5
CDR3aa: CASSALAGAQETQYF
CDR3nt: TGTGCCAGCAGTGCATTAGCGGGGGCCCAAGAGACCCAGTACTTC

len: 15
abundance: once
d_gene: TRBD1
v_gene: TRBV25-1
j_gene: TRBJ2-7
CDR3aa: CASSPADRGQVEQYF
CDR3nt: TGTGCCAGCAGCCCAGCGGACAGGGGGCAGGTTGAGCAGTACTTC

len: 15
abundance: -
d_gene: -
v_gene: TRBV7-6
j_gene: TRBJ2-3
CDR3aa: CASSPWGEDTDTQYF
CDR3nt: TGTGCCAGCAGCCCATGGGGGGAGGACACAGATACGCAGTATTTT

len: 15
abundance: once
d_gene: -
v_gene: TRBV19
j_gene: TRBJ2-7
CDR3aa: CASSIAGASDYEQYF
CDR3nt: TGTGCCAGTAGTATCGCGGGGGCTAGCGACTACGAGCAGTACTTC

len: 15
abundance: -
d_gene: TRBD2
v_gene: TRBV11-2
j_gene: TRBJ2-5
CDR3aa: CASRNPGRGQETQYF
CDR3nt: TGTGCCAGCAGGAACCCCGGGAGGGGACAAGAGACCCAGTACTTC

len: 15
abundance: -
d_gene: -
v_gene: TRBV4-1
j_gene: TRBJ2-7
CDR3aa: CASSQGGHLSYEQYF
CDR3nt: TGCGCCAGCAGCCAAGGCGGACACCTGTCCTACGAGCAGTACTTC